This is a list of T cell receptor beta chains from one sample in a study of blood T cell repertoires in COVID-19. Assay: immunoSEQ multiplex PCR; the TCRdb copy retains only in-frame clones and omits some. Of 350,000 to 400,000 clones in the sample, 85% to 90% were seen once. Sample: PBMCs or T cells enriched from blood (not recorded which). The origin of the receptors is a woman aged 18-29 years who had recovered from COVID-19. CDR3s include the opening cysteine and the closing phenylalanine or tryptophan. A D gene is named only where the DNA matches it firmly. Size tells how often a clone was seen (once, few, many) or the class of an expanded clone, and some rows leave it out.

D gene	J gene	clone size	V gene	CDR3 DNA	CDR3 protein
NA	TRBJ2-7	NA	TRBV3-1/TRBV3-2	TGTGCCAGCAGCCAAGTCTCGCACGGCGGGCGTATAAGCTACGAGCAGTACTTC	CASSQVSHGGRISYEQYF
NA	TRBJ1-1	NA	TRBV6-5	TGTGCCAGCAGGATGGTCGGTGAAGCTTTCTTT	CASRMVGEAFF
NA	TRBJ1-1	NA	TRBV19	TGTGCCAGTAGTATAGGAGAGAACACTGAAGCTTTCTTT	CASSIGENTEAFF
NA	TRBJ1-6	NA	TRBV14	TGTGCCAGCAGGGGAGTTGATCGGGCCCGCACTTCACCCCTCCACTTT	CASRGVDRARTSPLHF
NA	TRBJ2-7	NA	TRBV3-1/TRBV3-2	TGTGCCAGCAGCCAAGAAGTTTACAGCACCTACGAGCAGTACTTC	CASSQEVYSTYEQYF
NA	TRBJ2-3	NA	TRBV11-2	TGTGCCAGCAGCACTAGGCCCGTGACGGATACGCAGTATTTT	CASSTRPVTDTQYF
TRBD1	TRBJ2-2	NA	TRBV7-8	TGTGCCAGCAGCTTAGACAGGGGAGCCGGGGAGCTGTTTTTT	CASSLDRGAGELFF
NA	TRBJ2-5	NA	TRBV11-2	TGTGCCAGCACCCTGGGGAGGACGAACCAAGAGACCCAGTACTTC	CASTLGRTNQETQYF
NA	TRBJ1-5	NA	TRBV11-2	TGTGCCAGCAGCTTAGCAGGGTTGAATCAGCCCCAGCATTTT	CASSLAGLNQPQHF
NA	TRBJ2-1	NA	TRBV7-3	TGTGCCAGCAGCTTACGGGGGAATGAGCAGTTCTTC	CASSLRGNEQFF
NA	TRBJ2-7	NA	TRBV5-1	TGCGCCAGCAGCTCCGGACAGCCAACCTACGAGCAGTACTTC	CASSSGQPTYEQYF
NA	TRBJ1-4	NA	TRBV10-3	TGTGCCATCAGTGAGGGACGGGCGGGTAATGAAAAACTGTTTTTT	CAISEGRAGNEKLFF
NA	TRBJ1-5	NA	TRBV7-9	TGTGCCAGCAGCTTAGCAGGGGCTCTCAATCAGCCCCAGCATTTT	CASSLAGALNQPQHF
TRBD1	TRBJ1-1	NA	TRBV6-1	TGTGCCAGCAGTGAAGAGGGCAGGGGGCGCTTTCCGGTCGACACTGAAGCTTTCTTT	CASSEEGRGRFPVDTEAFF
TRBD1	TRBJ1-2	NA	TRBV29-1	TGCAGCGTTGACGGACAGGGGAATGGCTACACCTTC	CSVDGQGNGYTF
NA	TRBJ1-6	NA	TRBV5-6	TGTGCCAGCAGCCCCCGGGGGTGGGGGGTGATATCCTATAATTCACCCCTCCACTTT	CASSPRGWGVISYNSPLHF
TRBD1	TRBJ2-7	NA	TRBV2	TGTGCCAGCAGTGAGGGTGGACAGGACTACGAGCAGTACTTC	CASSEGGQDYEQYF
TRBD1	TRBJ2-2	NA	TRBV4-1	TGCGCCAGCAGCCAGAGGCTGCTGGGGACAGGGGTGACCGGGGAGCTGTTTTTT	CASSQRLLGTGVTGELFF
TRBD1	TRBJ1-3	NA	TRBV28	TGTGCCAGCAGCTCCATGACAGGGATTGGAAACACCATATATTTT	CASSSMTGIGNTIYF
TRBD2	TRBJ2-3	NA	TRBV4-3	TGCGCCAGCAGCCAAGATGGGACTAGCGGGGGGATGAGAGATACGCAGTATTTT	CASSQDGTSGGMRDTQYF
TRBD1	TRBJ2-4	NA	TRBV5-8	TGTGCCAGCAGCTTGGAGAGGGGGCAGGGCGTGAAATACTTC	CASSLERGQGVKYF
TRBD1	TRBJ1-5	NA	TRBV5-1	TGCGCCAGCAGCTTGGGGGACAGGGAGGGAAATCAGCCCCAGCATTTT	CASSLGDREGNQPQHF
TRBD1	TRBJ1-6	NA	TRBV27	TGTGCCAGCAGGACAGGGATGTATAATTCACCCCTCCACTTT	CASRTGMYNSPLHF
NA	TRBJ1-1	once	TRBV7-9	TGTGCCAGCAGCTCTACGACGGGGAACACTGAAGCTTTCTTT	CASSSTTGNTEAFF
NA	TRBJ1-2	NA	TRBV28	TGTGCCAGCAGTCGCCAAAGGACAGCTAGGAGCAGCTATGGCTACACCTTC	CASSRQRTARSSYGYTF
NA	TRBJ2-3	NA	TRBV21-1	TGTGCCAGCAGCGAAATCTGGGGTGGGACAGGGGCCATCACAGATACGCAGTATTTT	CASSEIWGGTGAITDTQYF
NA	TRBJ1-3	NA	TRBV7-8	TGTGCCAGCAGCTTAGATCTGAACACCATATATTTT	CASSLDLNTIYF
NA	TRBJ1-6	few	TRBV21-1	TGTGCCAGCAGCAAGGCCGGACAGGGGGCCGAATTATCACCCCTCCACTTT	CASSKAGQGAELSPLHF
TRBD1	TRBJ2-7	NA	TRBV6-5	TGTGCCAGCAGTTACACCCTCAGGGGGCTACCCTACGAGCAGTACTTC	CASSYTLRGLPYEQYF
TRBD1	TRBJ1-5	NA	TRBV7-3	TGTGCCAGCGGGACAGGGAGTAAATGGGACAATCAGCCCCAGCATTTT	CASGTGSKWDNQPQHF
NA	TRBJ2-7	few	TRBV5-8	TGTGCCAGCAGCTTCGACTCAGGGGTGGACGAGCAGTACTTC	CASSFDSGVDEQYF
NA	TRBJ1-2	NA	TRBV28	TGTGCCAGCAGTTTCCCCGGGGGAGGCTACACCTTC	CASSFPGGGYTF
NA	TRBJ2-7	NA	TRBV7-9	TGTGCCAGCAGCTTTACAAGTCTCTTGGAACAGGGAAAGGGCGAGCAGTACTTC	CASSFTSLLEQGKGEQYF
NA	TRBJ2-1	NA	TRBV15	TGTGCCACCAGGAGAGGGGGGGGGCTATACAATGAGCAGTTCTTC	CATRRGGGLYNEQFF
NA	TRBJ2-7	NA	TRBV7-7	TGTGCTAGCAGCTTAGTGCGTCGCCTAACCTACGAGCAGTACTTC	CASSLVRRLTYEQYF
TRBD2	TRBJ2-5	NA	TRBV4-3	TGCGCCAGCAGCCAAGACCGGGGGGACGCCTACGTCCAAGAGACCCAGTACTTC	CASSQDRGDAYVQETQYF
NA	TRBJ1-6	NA	TRBV11-2	TGTGCCAGCAGCTTTTCTCGGAATTCACCCCTCCACTTT	CASSFSRNSPLHF
NA	TRBJ1-1	NA	TRBV6-5	TGTGCCAGCAGTTTGTACGGGTTGGTTTTCTTT	CASSLYGLVFF
NA	TRBJ1-5	once	TRBV4-3	TGCGCCAGCAGCCAAGATCGAGGGGGAGGCAATCAGCCCCAGCATTTT	CASSQDRGGGNQPQHF